Listed here are 5 T cell receptor beta chains from one sample, sequenced in a study of graft-versus-host responses after intestinal transplantation. These receptors lack a known antigen. Generated by immunoSEQ multiplex PCR, the TCRdb table keeps only in-frame clones and is missing some. The table includes fewer than 120,000 clones, 93% detected once. The source was unstimulated CD8+ T cells sorted from spleen or lymph node cells, collected before intestinal transplant. The receptor set was obtained from a human donor who received an intestinal transplant.

The chain combines TRBV19 with TRBJ1-5; D gene ambiguous. Germline CDR1 is LNHDA and CDR2 is SQIVND (reference sequence). This CDR3 spans 13 amino acids. Trimming cost V 5 bases and J 7 bases, with 12 bases left between them. CDR3 DNA: TGTGCCAGTAGTGTATCGGCCGCCCAGCCCCAGCATTTT. Translated, it gives CASSVSAAQPQHF.

The sample holds one count of this clone. V usage is TRBV27 and J usage is TRBJ2-7; possible D gene TRBD1, 6 bases. Germline CDR1 MNHEY, CDR2 SMNVEV (reference sequence). The CDR3 loop spans 14 amino acids. V was clipped by 3 bases and J by 0 bases, with 9 bases between them. CDR3: CASSFRDNSYEQYF. The CDR3 region has the DNA TGTGCCAGCAGTTTTCGGGACAACTCCTACGAGCAGTACTTC.

This rearrangement joins TRBV14 to TRBJ1-4; tentatively, D is TRBD1 (5 bases). V was cut by 4 bases and J by 0 bases, with 9 bases left in between. From germline, CDR1 is SGHDN and CDR2 FVKESK. The CDR3 has 15 residues. CDR3 amino acids: CASSPHRSTNEKLFF. The CDR3 bases are TGTGCCAGCAGCCCTCACAGGTCAACTAATGAAAAACTGTTTTTT.

The gene calls are TRBV27 and TRBJ1-2, with a tentative D call TRBD1 (5 bases). Germline lookup yields CDR1 MNHEY and CDR2 SMNVEV (reference sequence). This CDR3 region has 15 residues. V lost 1 base and J 4 bases, leaving 13 bases between the germline ends. As DNA, the CDR3 is TGTGCCAGCAGTTTATACCCAGGGTCTAGCTATGGCTACACCTTC. Amino acid sequence: CASSLYPGSSYGYTF.

The chain links TRBV7-8 to TRBJ2-1; perhaps TRBD2 as D (6 bases). Trimming removed 2 bases at V and 2 bases at J, with 16 bases between. The CDR3 consists of 17 residues. The germline V gene has CDR1 SGHVS and CDR2 FQNEAQ. For the CDR3, the DNA is TGTGCCAGCAGCTTATACTTGGGGGGAACCCCCTACAATGAGCAGTTCTTC. Protein: CASSLYLGGTPYNEQFF. The variable domain in full, with the rest retrieved from reference TRBV7-8 and TRBJ2-1, is GAGVSQSPRYKVAKRGQDVALRCDPISGHVSLFWYQQALGQGPEFLTYFQNEAQLDKSGLPSDRFFAERPEGSVSTLKIQRTQQEDSAVYLCASSLYLGGTPYNEQFFGPGTRLTVL.